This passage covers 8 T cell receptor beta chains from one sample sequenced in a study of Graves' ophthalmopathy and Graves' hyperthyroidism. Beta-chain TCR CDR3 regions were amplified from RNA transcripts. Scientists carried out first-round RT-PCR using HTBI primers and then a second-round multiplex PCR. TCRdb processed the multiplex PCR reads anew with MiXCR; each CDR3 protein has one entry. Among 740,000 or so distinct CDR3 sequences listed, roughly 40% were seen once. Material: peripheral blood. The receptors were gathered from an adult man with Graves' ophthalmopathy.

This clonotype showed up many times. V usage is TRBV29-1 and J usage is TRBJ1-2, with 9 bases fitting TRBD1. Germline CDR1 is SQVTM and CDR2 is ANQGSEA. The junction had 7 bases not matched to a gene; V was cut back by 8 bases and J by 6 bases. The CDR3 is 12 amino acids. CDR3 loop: CSQDRGDDGYTF. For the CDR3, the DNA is TGCAGCCAGGACAGGGGTGATGATGGCTACACCTTC.

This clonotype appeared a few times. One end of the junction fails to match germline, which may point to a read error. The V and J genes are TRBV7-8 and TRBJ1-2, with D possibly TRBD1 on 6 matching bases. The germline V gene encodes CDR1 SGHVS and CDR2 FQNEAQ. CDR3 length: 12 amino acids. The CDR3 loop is CTSSLTGRGYTF. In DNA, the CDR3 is TGTACCAGCAGTTTAACAGGGAGAGGCTACACCTTC.

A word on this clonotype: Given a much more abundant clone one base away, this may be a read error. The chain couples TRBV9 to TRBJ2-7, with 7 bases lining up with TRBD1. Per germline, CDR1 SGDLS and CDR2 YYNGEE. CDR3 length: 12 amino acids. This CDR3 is CASSTNRGEQCF. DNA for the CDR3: TGTGCCAGCAGCACGAACAGGGGTGAGCAGTGCTTC.

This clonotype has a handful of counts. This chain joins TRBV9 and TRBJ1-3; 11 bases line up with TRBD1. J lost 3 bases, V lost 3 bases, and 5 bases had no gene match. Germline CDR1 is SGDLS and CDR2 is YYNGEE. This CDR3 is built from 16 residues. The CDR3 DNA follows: TGTGCCAGCAGCGAAGGGACAGGGGGATTTGGAAACACCATATATTTT. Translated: CASSEGTGGFGNTIYF.

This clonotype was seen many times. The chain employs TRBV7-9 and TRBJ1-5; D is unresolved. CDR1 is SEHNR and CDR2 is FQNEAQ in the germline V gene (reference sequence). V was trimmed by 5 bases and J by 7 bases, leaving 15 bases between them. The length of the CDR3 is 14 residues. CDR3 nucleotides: TGTGCCAGCAGCCATGACTCTTTATACCAGCCCCAGCATTTT. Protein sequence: CASSHDSLYQPQHF.

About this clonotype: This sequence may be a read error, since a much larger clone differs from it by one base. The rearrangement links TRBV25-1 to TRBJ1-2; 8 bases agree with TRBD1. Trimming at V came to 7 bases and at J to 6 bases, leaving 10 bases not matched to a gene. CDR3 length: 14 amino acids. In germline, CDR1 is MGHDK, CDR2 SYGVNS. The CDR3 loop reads CASNELEQGDGYTF. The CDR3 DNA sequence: TGTGCCAGCAATGAGTTAGAACAGGGGGATGGCTACACCTTC.

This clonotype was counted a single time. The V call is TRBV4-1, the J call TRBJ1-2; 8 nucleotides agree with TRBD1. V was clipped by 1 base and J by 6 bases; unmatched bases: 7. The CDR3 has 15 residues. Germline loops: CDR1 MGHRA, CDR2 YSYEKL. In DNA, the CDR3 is TGCGCCAGCAGCCAAGCGACAGGGGTTTACAATGGCTACACCTTC. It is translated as CASSQATGVYNGYTF.

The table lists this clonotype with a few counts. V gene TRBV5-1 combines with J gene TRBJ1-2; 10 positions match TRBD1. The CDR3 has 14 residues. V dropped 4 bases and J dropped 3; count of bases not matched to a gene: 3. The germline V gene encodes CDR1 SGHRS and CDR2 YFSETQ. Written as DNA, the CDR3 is TGCGCCAGCAGCCCCGGGACAGGGGACTATGGCTACACCTTC. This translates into CASSPGTGDYGYTF. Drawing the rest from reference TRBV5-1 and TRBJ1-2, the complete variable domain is KAGVTQTPRYLIKTRGQQVTLSCSPISGHRSVSWYQQTPGQGLQFLFEYFSETQRNKGNFPGRFSGRQFSNSRSEMNVSTLELGDSALYLCASSPGTGDYGYTFGSGTRLTVV.